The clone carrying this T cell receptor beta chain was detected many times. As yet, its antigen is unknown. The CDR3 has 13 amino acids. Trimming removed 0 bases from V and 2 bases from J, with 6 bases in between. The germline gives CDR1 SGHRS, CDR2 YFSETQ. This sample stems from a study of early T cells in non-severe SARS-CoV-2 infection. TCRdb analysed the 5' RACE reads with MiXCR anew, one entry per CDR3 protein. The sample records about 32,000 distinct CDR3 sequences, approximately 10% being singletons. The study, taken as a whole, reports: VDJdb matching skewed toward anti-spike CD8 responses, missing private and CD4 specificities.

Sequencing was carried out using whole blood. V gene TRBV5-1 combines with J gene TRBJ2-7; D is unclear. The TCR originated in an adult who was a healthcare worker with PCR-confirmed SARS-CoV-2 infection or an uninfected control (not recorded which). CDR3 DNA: TGCGCCAGCAGCTTGGCGAACCCCTACGAGCAGTACTTC. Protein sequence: CASSLANPYEQYF.